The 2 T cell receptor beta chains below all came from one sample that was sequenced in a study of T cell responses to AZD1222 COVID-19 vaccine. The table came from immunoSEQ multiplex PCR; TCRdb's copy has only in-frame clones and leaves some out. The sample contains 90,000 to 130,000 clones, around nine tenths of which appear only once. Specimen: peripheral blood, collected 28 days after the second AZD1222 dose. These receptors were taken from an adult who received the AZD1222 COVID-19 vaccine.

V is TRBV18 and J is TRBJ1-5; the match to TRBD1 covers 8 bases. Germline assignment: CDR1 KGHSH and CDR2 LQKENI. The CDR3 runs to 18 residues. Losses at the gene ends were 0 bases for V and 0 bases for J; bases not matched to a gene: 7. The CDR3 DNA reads TGTGCCAGCTCACCACCGGGGACAGGCCAATATAGCAATCAGCCCCAGCATTTT. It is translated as CASSPPGTGQYSNQPQHF.

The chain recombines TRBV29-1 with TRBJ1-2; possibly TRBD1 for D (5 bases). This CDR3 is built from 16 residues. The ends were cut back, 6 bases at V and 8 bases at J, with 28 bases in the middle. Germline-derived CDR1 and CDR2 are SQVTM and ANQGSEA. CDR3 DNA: TGCAGCGTGCCCCAACCCGGGACCCAGCTTCTTGGAGGCTACACCTTC. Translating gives CSVPQPGTQLLGGYTF.